This T cell receptor (beta chain) emerged from a study of PD-1 blockade in classical Hodgkin lymphoma. Study observations and caveats: Nivolumab initiated under 1 year post-ASCT led to patient exclusion. Patients with a complete response exhibited baseline diversity comparable to newly diagnosed patients.

Every patient experienced relapse after autologous stem cell transplantation, and brentuximab vedotin exposure varied. The V end lost 1 base, the J end lost 4 bases, and 16 bases lay between the germline ends. This CDR3 is built from 16 residues. Germline values: CDR1 MDHEN, CDR2 SYDVKM. About this clone: The antigen is undetermined.

TCRdb keeps only in-frame clones here, not all; method: immunoSEQ multiplex PCR. This table has approximately 59,000 clones, approximately 90% appearing once. The sample consisted of peripheral blood mononuclear cells (PBMCs), taken before the second cycle of nivolumab. V usage is TRBV28 and J usage is TRBJ1-2; a possible D gene is TRBD1 (6 bases). The TCR originated in a human donor with classical Hodgkin lymphoma. The CDR3 loop is CASSLLSTRGAYGYTF. The CDR3 DNA reads as TGTGCCAGCAGTTTATTATCCACAAGGGGGGCCTATGGCTACACCTTC.